These 20 T cell receptor beta chains share one sample of origin, sequenced in a study of T cell changes during pregnancy in multiple sclerosis. Here immunoSEQ multiplex PCR was the method, and the copy in TCRdb shows in-frame clones only, minus some. The table shows 35,000 to 45,000 clones, with about 85% occurring only once. The sequencing here drew on CD4+ T cells from peripheral blood mononuclear cells, taken after pregnancy. The receptors were gathered from a female donor with multiple sclerosis, enrolled in a pregnancy study.

This clone was seen only once. The gene calls are TRBV2 and TRBJ1-2; 10 bases line up with TRBD1. The CDR3 has 14 amino acids. CDR1 is SNHLY and CDR2 is FYNNEI in the germline V gene. The trim removed 11 bases at V and 5 bases at J, leaving 11 bases unmatched. CDR3 protein: CAGMRGQGNYGYTF. The CDR3 nucleotides are TGTGCCGGCATGAGGGGACAGGGGAATTATGGCTACACCTTC.

The rearrangement joins TRBV6-1 to TRBJ2-3; D might be TRBD2 (6 bases). The CDR3 is 13 residues long. The V and J ends lost 8 bases and 4 bases respectively, with 13 bases between them. In germline, CDR1 is MNHNS, CDR2 SASEGT. CDR3 amino acids: CASPAPGADTQYF. The CDR3 nucleotides are TGTGCCAGCCCCGCTCCGGGGGCAGATACGCAGTATTTT.

J is TRBJ1-1 and V is TRBV5-1; possible D gene TRBD1, 6 bases. V lost 0 bases to trimming and J lost 5 bases, with 11 bases between them. CDR1 SGHRS and CDR2 YFSETQ come from the germline V gene. The CDR3 totals 14 residues. CDR3 amino acids: CASSLVGARTEAFF. In DNA form, the CDR3 reads TGCGCCAGCAGCTTGGTGGGGGCCAGGACTGAAGCTTTCTTT. The variable domain in full, with the rest retrieved from reference TRBV5-1 and TRBJ1-1, is KAGVTQTPRYLIKTRGQQVTLSCSPISGHRSVSWYQQTPGQGLQFLFEYFSETQRNKGNFPGRFSGRQFSNSRSEMNVSTLELGDSALYLCASSLVGARTEAFFGQGTRLTVV.

This clone was seen only once. CDR3 sequence (DNA): TGTGCCAGCAGCTTAGCTGCGGGACGATCCCTCGGCTACACCTTC. This sequence encodes CASSLAAGRSLGYTF. J is TRBJ1-2 and V is TRBV13; D perhaps matches TRBD1 (5 bases). CDR3 length equals 15 residues. V was trimmed by 1 base and J by 8 bases, leaving 17 bases between them. CDR1 and CDR2 from the germline V gene are PRHDT and FYEKMQ (reference sequence).

The chain links TRBV28 to TRBJ1-2; 8 bases are shared with TRBD1. The junction had 10 bases not matched to a gene; V was cut back by 6 bases and J by 1 base. Germline values: CDR1 MDHEN, CDR2 SYDVKM. The CDR3 extends over 16 amino acids. The CDR3 here is CASSKLGTGHNYGYTF. The CDR3 DNA reads as TGTGCCAGCAGCAAACTCGGGACAGGCCATAACTATGGCTACACCTTC.

The chain joins TRBV5-5 to TRBJ1-1, with 7 positions matching TRBD1. The trim removed 4 bases at V and 0 bases at J, leaving 12 bases unmatched. This CDR3 region has 17 residues. Germline CDR1 reads SGHKS; CDR2 reads YYEKEE (reference sequence). This CDR3 reads CASSPSGTAPMNTEAFF. Written as DNA, the CDR3 is TGTGCCAGCAGCCCCTCCGGGACAGCGCCCATGAACACTGAAGCTTTCTTT.

The chain employs TRBV14 and TRBJ1-1, with D possibly being TRBD1 (5 bases). The CDR3 runs to 16 residues. V lost 1 base and J lost 4, with 16 bases in between. Per the germline V gene, CDR1 is SGHDN and CDR2 is FVKESK. Here the CDR3 reads CASSQVGGTSSTEAFF. CDR3 coding DNA: TGTGCCAGCAGCCAAGTTGGGGGGACGTCCAGCACTGAAGCTTTCTTT.

The chain employs TRBV25-1 and TRBJ2-1; a weak D match, TRBD2 (5 bases). The germline V and J ends were trimmed by 1 base and 1 base, with 17 bases remaining between them. Germline values: CDR1 MGHDK, CDR2 SYGVNS. This CDR3 has 18 residues. The CDR3 coding sequence is TGTGCCAGCAGTGAATTATTATACGGTGGGAGTTCCTACAATGAGCAGTTCTTC. Protein sequence: CASSELLYGGSSYNEQFF.

The CDR3 nucleotides are TGTGCCAGCTCACCACCACAGAACACAGATACGCAGTATTTT. This codes for CASSPPQNTDTQYF. The V call is TRBV18, the J call TRBJ2-3, with unresolved D. V lost 0 bases to trimming and J lost 2 bases, with 6 bases between them. This CDR3 has 14 residues. In germline, CDR1 is KGHSH, CDR2 LQKENI.

The chain carries TRBV2 and TRBJ2-6; D perhaps matches TRBD2 (7 bases). Trimming took 11 bases from V and 1 from J, leaving 15 bases between them. From germline, CDR1 is SNHLY and CDR2 FYNNEI. The CDR3 consists of 15 residues. CDR3 sequence reads: CASEEGGSGANVLTF. In DNA, the CDR3 is TGTGCCTCCGAGGAGGGGGGGTCTGGGGCCAACGTCCTGACTTTC. Full variable domain (rest looked up from reference TRBV2 and TRBJ2-6): EPEVTQTPSHQVTQMGQEVILRCVPISNHLYFYWYRQILGQKVEFLVSFYNNEISEKSEIFDDQFSVERPDGSNFTLKIRSTKLEDSAMYFCASEEGGSGANVLTFGAGSRLTVL.

As to this clone: This CDR3 is also generated by other DNA sequences in the sample. This chain joins TRBV7-2 and TRBJ1-5; D uncertain. V lost 5 bases and J 4 bases, leaving 9 bases between the germline ends. Per germline, CDR1 SGHTA and CDR2 FQGNSA. This CDR3 spans 13 amino acids. The CDR3 is CASSVRGNQPQHF. CDR3 coding DNA: TGTGCCAGCAGCGTCAGAGGAAATCAGCCCCAGCATTTT.

CDR3 nucleotides: TGCGCCAGCAGCTTGGAAGAGGCTGGAAACACCATATATTTT. It codes for CASSLEEAGNTIYF. The chain recombines TRBV5-1 with TRBJ1-3, with no clear D. This CDR3 has 14 amino acids. Germline V gene data show CDR1 as SGHRS and CDR2 as YFSETQ. V was shortened by 0 bases and J by 2 bases, with 6 bases between the two germline ends.

The chain recombines TRBV5-1 with TRBJ2-7; TRBD1 is a possible D gene (5 bases). This CDR3 is 12 amino acids long. Germline assignment: CDR1 SGHRS and CDR2 YFSETQ. The ends were cut back, 2 bases at V and 2 bases at J, with 5 bases in the middle. In DNA, the CDR3 is TGCGCCAGCAGCTTAGGGGCCTACGAGCAGTACTTC. Amino acid sequence: CASSLGAYEQYF.

This chain uses TRBV7-2 with TRBJ2-7; D not resolved. CDR1 and CDR2 from the germline V gene are SGHTA and FQGNSA. Trimming pared 2 bases from V and 2 bases from J, leaving 10 bases between. The CDR3 extends over 14 amino acids. This CDR3 is CASSLRLPPYEQYF. In nucleotides, the CDR3 is TGTGCCAGCAGCTTACGTCTCCCCCCCTACGAGCAGTACTTC.

The J gene is TRBJ2-7, the V gene TRBV7-3; 9 positions agree with TRBD1. Germline lookup yields CDR1 SGHTA and CDR2 FQGTGA. V gave up 5 bases and J gave up 10 bases; unmatched junction bases: 9. The CDR3 sequence is 13 residues long. The CDR3 loop is CASSRDREGHQYF. The CDR3 region has the DNA TGTGCCAGCAGCCGGGACAGGGAGGGGCATCAGTACTTC.

This clone was seen once. The V gene is TRBV5-6, the J gene TRBJ1-2; 10 bases map to TRBD1. The CDR3 extends over 15 amino acids. The V and J ends lost 0 bases and 4 bases, in that order; junction bases with no gene match: 3. From germline, CDR1 is SGHDT and CDR2 YYEEEE. The CDR3 DNA reads TGTGCCAGCAGCTTGGGGGACAGGGGCCTCTATGGCTACACCTTC. Its protein is CASSLGDRGLYGYTF.

The chain employs TRBV18 and TRBJ1-1; weak D call: TRBD1 (5 bases). The CDR3 is 15 amino acids. Germline CDR1 reads KGHSH; CDR2 reads LQKENI. V shed 0 bases and J shed 7 bases, with 15 bases lying between them. CDR3 nucleotide sequence: TGTGCCAGCTCACCACCCTCAGCAGGGTGGGGTGAAGCTTTCTTT. It translates to CASSPPSAGWGEAFF.

The gene calls are TRBV11-2 and TRBJ1-2; perhaps TRBD1 as D (5 bases). Per germline, CDR1 SGHAT and CDR2 FQNNGV. Trimming removed 4 bases from V and 4 bases from J, with 22 bases in between. CDR3 length: 17 residues. CDR3 DNA: TGTGCCAGCAGCTCCTTGACAGACACTCCAAACACCTATGGCTACACCTTC. As protein: CASSSLTDTPNTYGYTF. The full variable domain, rest sourced from reference TRBV11-2 and TRBJ1-2, is EAGVAQSPRYKIIEKRQSVAFWCNPISGHATLYWYQQILGQGPKLLIQFQNNGVVDDSQLPKDRFSAERLKGVDSTLKIQPAKLEDSAVYLCASSSLTDTPNTYGYTFGSGTRLTVV.

The genes are TRBV2 and TRBJ1-5; D is undetermined. V was clipped by 4 bases and J by 5 bases, with 9 bases between them. The CDR3 is 13 amino acids. Per germline, CDR1 SNHLY and CDR2 FYNNEI. The DNA for the CDR3 is TGTGCCAGCAGTGCCCAGAGGGATCAGCCCCAGCATTTT. Its protein is CASSAQRDQPQHF.

The CDR3 region is CASSLTGGGNQPQHF. The CDR3 DNA follows: TGCGCCAGCAGCTTAACAGGGGGCGGCAATCAGCCCCAGCATTTT. The chain has TRBV5-1 and TRBJ1-5, with 9 bases that match TRBD1. V gave up 2 bases and J gave up 2 bases; unmatched junction bases: 2. This CDR3 is built from 15 residues. From germline, CDR1 is SGHRS and CDR2 YFSETQ. Complete variable domain (other parts from reference TRBV5-1 and TRBJ1-5): KAGVTQTPRYLIKTRGQQVTLSCSPISGHRSVSWYQQTPGQGLQFLFEYFSETQRNKGNFPGRFSGRQFSNSRSEMNVSTLELGDSALYLCASSLTGGGNQPQHFGDGTRLSIL.